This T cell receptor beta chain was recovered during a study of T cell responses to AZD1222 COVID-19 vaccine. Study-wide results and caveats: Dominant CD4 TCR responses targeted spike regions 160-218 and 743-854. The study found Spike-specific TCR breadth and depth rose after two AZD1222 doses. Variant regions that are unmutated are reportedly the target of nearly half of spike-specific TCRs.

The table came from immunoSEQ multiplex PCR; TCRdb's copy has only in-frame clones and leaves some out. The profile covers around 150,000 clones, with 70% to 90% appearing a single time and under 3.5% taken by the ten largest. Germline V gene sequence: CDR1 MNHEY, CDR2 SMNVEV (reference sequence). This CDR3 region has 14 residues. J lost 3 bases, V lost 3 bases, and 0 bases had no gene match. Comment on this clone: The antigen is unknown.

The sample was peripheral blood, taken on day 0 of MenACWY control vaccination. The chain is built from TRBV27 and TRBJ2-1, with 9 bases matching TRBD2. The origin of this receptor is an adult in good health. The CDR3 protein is CASSFSGGYNEQFF. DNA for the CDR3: TGTGCCAGCAGTTTTAGCGGGGGCTACAATGAGCAGTTCTTC.